This TCR beta chain emerged from a study of CD8+ T cells in alopecia areata. Study-wide points: There were many expanded lesional clones persisting in scalp and blood during tofacitinib.

This clone was observed a few times. No antigen is known for it. This CDR3 is built from 13 residues. Trimming stripped 2 bases from V and 4 bases from J, with 7 bases between. The germline V gene encodes CDR1 MNHEY and CDR2 SVGAGI. Treatment described: oral pan-JAK inhibitor, 5-10 mg twice daily. Individuals with alopecia areata gave both lesional scalp punch biopsies and peripheral blood for collection. The authors extracted RNA and reverse transcribed it into cDNA as the sequencing template. The assay was immunoSEQ multiplex PCR, and TCRdb's table has in-frame clones only and misses some. There are about 120,000 clones in the sample; approximately 53% occur only once, and roughly 0.5% lies in the top ten.

This clonotype was sampled from a human donor with alopecia areata. This chain uses TRBV6-5 with TRBJ2-3; D is unclear. Sequences were derived from CD4+ T cells sorted from blood, sampled at week 4, from a patient treated with tofacitinib. CDR3 region: CASSYPAADTQYF. In nucleotides, the CDR3 is TGTGCCAGCAGTTACCCGGCGGCAGATACGCAGTATTTT.